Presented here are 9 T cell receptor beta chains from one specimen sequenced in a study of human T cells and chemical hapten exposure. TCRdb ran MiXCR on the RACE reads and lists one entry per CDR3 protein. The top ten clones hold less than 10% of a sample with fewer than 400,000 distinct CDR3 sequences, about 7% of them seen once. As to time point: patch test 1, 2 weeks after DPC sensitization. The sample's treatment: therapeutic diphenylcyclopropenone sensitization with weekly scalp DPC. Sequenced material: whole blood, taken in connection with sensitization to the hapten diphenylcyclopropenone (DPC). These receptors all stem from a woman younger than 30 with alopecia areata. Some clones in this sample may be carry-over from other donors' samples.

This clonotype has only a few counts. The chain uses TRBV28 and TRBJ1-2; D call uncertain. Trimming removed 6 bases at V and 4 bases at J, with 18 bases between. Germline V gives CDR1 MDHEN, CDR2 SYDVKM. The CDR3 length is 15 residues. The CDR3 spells CASSPGSIEGYGYTF. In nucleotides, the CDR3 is TGTGCCAGCAGCCCAGGATCCATTGAGGGCTATGGCTACACCTTC.

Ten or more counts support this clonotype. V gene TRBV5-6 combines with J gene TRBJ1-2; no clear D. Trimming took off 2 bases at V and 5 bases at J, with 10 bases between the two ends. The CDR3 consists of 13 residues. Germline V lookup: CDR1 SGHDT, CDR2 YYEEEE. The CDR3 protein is CASSLSQGYGYTF. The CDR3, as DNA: TGTGCCAGCAGCTTAAGTCAAGGATATGGCTACACCTTC.

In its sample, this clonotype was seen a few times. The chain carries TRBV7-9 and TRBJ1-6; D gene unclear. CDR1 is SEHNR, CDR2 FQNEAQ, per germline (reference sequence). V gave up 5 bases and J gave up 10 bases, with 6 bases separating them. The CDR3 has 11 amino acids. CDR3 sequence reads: CASSLLSPLHF. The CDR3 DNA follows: TGTGCCAGCAGCCTTCTCTCACCCCTCCACTTT.

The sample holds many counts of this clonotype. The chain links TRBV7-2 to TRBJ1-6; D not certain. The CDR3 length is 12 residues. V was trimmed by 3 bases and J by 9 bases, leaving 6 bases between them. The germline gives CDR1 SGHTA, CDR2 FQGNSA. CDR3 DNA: TGTGCCAGCAGCTTTTCTACTTCACCCCTCCACTTT. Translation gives CASSFSTSPLHF.

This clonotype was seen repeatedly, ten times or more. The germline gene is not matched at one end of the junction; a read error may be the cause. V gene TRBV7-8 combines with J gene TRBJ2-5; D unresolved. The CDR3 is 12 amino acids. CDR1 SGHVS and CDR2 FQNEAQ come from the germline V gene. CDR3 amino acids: CAGSSPQETQYF. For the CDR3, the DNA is TGTGCCGGCAGCTCGCCCCAAGAGACCCAGTACTTC. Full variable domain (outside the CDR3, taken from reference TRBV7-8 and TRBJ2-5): GAGVSQSPRYKVAKRGQDVALRCDPISGHVSLFWYQQALGQGPEFLTYFQNEAQLDKSGLPSDRFFAERPEGSVSTLKIQRTQQEDSAVYLCAGSSPQETQYFGPGTRLLVL.

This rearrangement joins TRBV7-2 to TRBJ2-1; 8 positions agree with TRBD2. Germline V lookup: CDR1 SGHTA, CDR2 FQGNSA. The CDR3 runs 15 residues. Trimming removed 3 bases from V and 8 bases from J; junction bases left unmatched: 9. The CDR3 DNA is TGTGCCAGCAGCTTCTCCCGGGGGGGCCACGATGAGCAGTTCTTC. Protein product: CASSFSRGGHDEQFF.

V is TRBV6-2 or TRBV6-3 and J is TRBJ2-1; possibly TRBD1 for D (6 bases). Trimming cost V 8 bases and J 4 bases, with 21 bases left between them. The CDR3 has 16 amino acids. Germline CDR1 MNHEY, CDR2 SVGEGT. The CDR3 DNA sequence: TGTGCCAGCTCGAACGGGGAGACAGGCGCATACAATGAGCAGTTCTTC. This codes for CASSNGETGAYNEQFF.

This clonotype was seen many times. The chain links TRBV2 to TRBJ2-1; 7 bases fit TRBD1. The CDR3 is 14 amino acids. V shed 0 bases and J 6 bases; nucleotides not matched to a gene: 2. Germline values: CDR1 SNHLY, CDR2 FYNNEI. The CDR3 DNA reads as TGTGCCAGCAGTGAAGCGGACAGGATCAATGAGCAGTTCTTC. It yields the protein CASSEADRINEQFF. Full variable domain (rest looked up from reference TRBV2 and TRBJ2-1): EPEVTQTPSHQVTQMGQEVILRCVPISNHLYFYWYRQILGQKVEFLVSFYNNEISEKSEIFDDQFSVERPDGSNFTLKIRSTKLEDSAMYFCASSEADRINEQFFGPGTRLTVL.

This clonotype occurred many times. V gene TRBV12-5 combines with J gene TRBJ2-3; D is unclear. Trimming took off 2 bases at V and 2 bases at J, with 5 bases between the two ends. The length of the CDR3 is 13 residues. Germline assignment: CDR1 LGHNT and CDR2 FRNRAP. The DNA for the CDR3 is TGTGCTAGTGGTTTGACCTCCACAGATACGCAGTATTTT. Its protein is CASGLTSTDTQYF.